These T cell receptor beta chains were read from a single sample in a study of cytomegalovirus exposure and HLA in healthy donors. Only in-frame clones appear in the TCRdb table, and some are missing; sequencing was by immunoSEQ multiplex PCR. The table includes 100,000 to 150,000 clones, approximately 81% detected once. The specimen sequenced was PBMCs. These receptors were taken from a man aged 18-30 years in good health and CMV-seropositive. Each CDR3 is given with its conserved first and last residue. Each record gives: V gene, D gene, J gene, clone size, CDR3 protein, CDR3 DNA. D genes are given only for firm matches. Size is stated for part of the rows, as once, few or many counts, or as a class when the clone is expanded.

V: TRBV2
D: NA
J: TRBJ1-5
size: NA
CDR3: CASSEGRGSSNQPQHF
DNA: TGTGCCAGCAGTGAAGGTAGGGGGTCCAGCAATCAGCCCCAGCATTTT

V: TRBV6-5
D: NA
J: TRBJ1-1
size: once
CDR3: CASSYLIGTEAFF
DNA: TGTGCCAGCAGTTACCTTATCGGCACTGAAGCTTTCTTT

V: TRBV6-5
D: TRBD1
J: TRBJ2-1
size: NA
CDR3: CASSKTGTAYNEQFF
DNA: TGTGCCAGCAGCAAGACCGGGACAGCATACAATGAGCAGTTCTTC

V: TRBV4-1
D: NA
J: TRBJ2-4
size: NA
CDR3: CASSQLLAGTPPAKNIQYF
DNA: TGCGCCAGCAGCCAACTACTGGCAGGTACCCCACCAGCCAAAAACATTCAGTACTTC

V: TRBV30
D: NA
J: TRBJ2-7
size: few
CDR3: CAWSVRGREQYF
DNA: TGTGCCTGGAGTGTACGCGGGCGTGAGCAGTACTTC

V: TRBV2
D: NA
J: TRBJ2-3
size: NA
CDR3: CASSEGSRTDTQYF
DNA: TGTGCCAGCAGTGAAGGGAGTAGGACAGATACGCAGTATTTT

V: TRBV18
D: NA
J: TRBJ2-1
size: NA
CDR3: CASSPPQALYNEQFF
DNA: TGTGCCAGCTCACCACCACAGGCCCTCTACAATGAGCAGTTCTTC

V: TRBV15
D: NA
J: TRBJ1-4
size: NA
CDR3: CATSRGGRAGSTNEKLFF
DNA: TGTGCCACCAGCAGAGGTGGCAGGGCCGGCTCAACTAATGAAAAACTGTTTTTT

V: TRBV12-5
D: TRBD2
J: TRBJ2-2
size: NA
CDR3: CASGRTSVGVGELFF
DNA: TGTGCTAGTGGGCGGACTAGCGTTGGGGTCGGGGAGCTGTTTTTT

V: TRBV6-6
D: NA
J: TRBJ2-7
size: NA
CDR3: CASSYRSPEQYF
DNA: TGTGCCAGCAGTTACCGTTCCCCCGAGCAGTACTTC

V: TRBV7-2
D: NA
J: TRBJ2-7
size: NA
CDR3: CASSSGVYYEQYF
DNA: TGTGCCAGCAGCTCCGGGGTCTACTACGAGCAGTACTTC

V: TRBV6-5
D: NA
J: TRBJ2-7
size: NA
CDR3: CASSYGPGDEQYF
DNA: TGTGCCAGCAGTTACGGTCCGGGGGACGAGCAGTACTTC

V: TRBV5-8
D: NA
J: TRBJ1-6
size: NA
CDR3: CASSPRTTGYNSPLHF
DNA: TGTGCCAGCAGCCCGAGAACTACAGGGTATAATTCACCCCTCCACTTT

V: TRBV6-1
D: TRBD1
J: TRBJ2-7
size: once
CDR3: CASSDSRAGTVRSYEQYF
DNA: TGTGCCAGCAGTGATTCTCGGGCCGGGACAGTTCGGTCCTACGAGCAGTACTTC

V: TRBV5-4
D: TRBD1
J: TRBJ2-7
size: NA
CDR3: CASSIRGQDPNYEQYF
DNA: TGTGCCAGCAGCATCCGTGGACAGGACCCAAACTACGAGCAGTACTTC

V: TRBV18
D: NA
J: TRBJ2-2
size: NA
CDR3: CASSPLSLKSGSGELFF
DNA: TGTGCCAGCTCACCACTGTCCCTGAAGAGCGGTTCCGGGGAGCTGTTTTTT

V: TRBV4-2
D: NA
J: TRBJ2-7
size: NA
CDR3: CASSQDLYSSTPEQYF
DNA: TGTGCCAGCAGCCAAGATCTCTACTCCTCAACCCCCGAGCAGTACTTC

V: TRBV19
D: TRBD2
J: TRBJ2-1
size: NA
CDR3: CASSTSLAGFDSYNEQFF
DNA: TGTGCCAGTAGTACCTCACTAGCGGGCTTCGACTCCTACAATGAGCAGTTCTTC

V: TRBV4-1
D: NA
J: TRBJ2-7
size: NA
CDR3: CASSTRTDTYEQYF
DNA: TGCGCCAGCAGCACCCGGACAGATACCTACGAGCAGTACTTC